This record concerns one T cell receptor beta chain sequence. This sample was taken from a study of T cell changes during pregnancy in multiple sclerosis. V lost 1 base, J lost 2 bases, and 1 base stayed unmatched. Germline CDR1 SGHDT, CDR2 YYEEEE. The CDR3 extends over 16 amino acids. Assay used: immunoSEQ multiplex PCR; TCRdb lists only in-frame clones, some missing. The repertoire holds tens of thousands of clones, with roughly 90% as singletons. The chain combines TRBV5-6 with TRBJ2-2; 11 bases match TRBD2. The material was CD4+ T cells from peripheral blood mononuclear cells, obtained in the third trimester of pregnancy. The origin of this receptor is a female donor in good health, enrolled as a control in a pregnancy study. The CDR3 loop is CASSLTSGGNTGELFF. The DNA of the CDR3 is TGTGCCAGCAGCTTGACTAGCGGGGGTAACACCGGGGAGCTGTTTTTT.